What follows are 32 T cell receptor beta chains derived from one specimen sequenced in a study of T-cell reconstitution after alpha-beta-depleted transplantation in children. TCRbeta library construction was performed incorporating unique molecular identifiers. One entry per CDR3 protein, called by TCRdb with MiXCR from the PCR reads. Among some 550,000 distinct CDR3 sequences listed, around 19% were seen once. Sequencing used PBMCs from the stem cell graft donor, obtained from the stem cell graft. The receptors come from a human donor who donated a stem cell graft to a child with acute lymphoblastic leukemia.

This clonotype showed up just a few times. The chain uses TRBV7-9 and TRBJ2-7, with 14 nucleotides matching TRBD2. The trim removed 5 bases at V and 1 base at J, leaving 1 base unmatched. The germline gives CDR1 SEHNR, CDR2 FQNEAQ (reference sequence). The length of the CDR3 is 15 residues. The CDR3 here is CASSGLAGGSYEQYF. As DNA, the CDR3 is TGTGCCAGCAGCGGACTAGCGGGAGGTTCCTACGAGCAGTACTTC.

This clonotype was seen a single time. The J gene is TRBJ2-1, the V gene TRBV5-1; 8 bases map to TRBD2. The CDR3 has 15 residues. After removal of 7 bases from V and 6 bases from J, the junction contained 12 bases not matched to a gene. The V gene's germline CDR1 is SGHRS and CDR2 YFSETQ. CDR3 DNA: TGCGCCAGCGGCCTTTTGAGCGGGAGTCTCAATGAGCAGTTCTTC. This translates into CASGLLSGSLNEQFF.

The chain recombines TRBV6-5 with TRBJ1-6, with D maybe TRBD1 (5 bases). The V end was cut by 4 bases, the J end by 7 bases, with 14 bases between. The germline CDR1 and CDR2 sequences are MNHEY and SVGAGI. CDR3 size: 15 residues. The CDR3 loop reads CASSWGYGGNSPLHF. CDR3 bases: TGTGCCAGCAGTTGGGGGTACGGGGGAAATTCACCCCTCCACTTT.

This chain links TRBV19 with TRBJ2-1; D unresolved. The CDR3 is 18 residues long. Germline V gene data show CDR1 as LNHDA and CDR2 as SQIVND (reference sequence). V was pared by 0 bases and J by 1 base, with 16 bases between. The CDR3 is CASSIEPPFWGSYNEQFF. CDR3 nucleotides: TGTGCCAGTAGTATAGAGCCCCCCTTTTGGGGTTCCTACAATGAGCAGTTCTTC.

This clonotype was picked up one time. The chain couples TRBV20-1 to TRBJ2-7; D may match TRBD1 or TRBD2 (5 bases each). Per germline, CDR1 DFQATT and CDR2 SNEGSKA (reference sequence). Trimming removed 6 bases from V and 1 base from J, with 28 bases in between. The length of the CDR3 is 18 residues. CDR3 sequence: CSAKFIRWSGALSYEQYF. CDR3 coding DNA: TGCAGTGCGAAATTCATCAGATGGTCCGGGGCCCTATCCTACGAGCAGTACTTC.

The chain couples TRBV4-2 to TRBJ2-1, with TRBD2 matching 11 bases. Germline assignment: CDR1 LGHNA and CDR2 YNFKEQ. CDR3 length equals 19 residues. V trimming: 1 base; J trimming: 1 base; junction bases outside the gene matches: 9. CDR3 region: CASSQGRHLAGGSYNEQFF. The DNA of the CDR3 is TGTGCCAGCAGCCAAGGTCGACATCTAGCGGGAGGATCCTACAATGAGCAGTTCTTC.

The chain joins TRBV29-1 to TRBJ1-1; no firm D call. The V gene lost 3 bases and the J gene lost 0 bases, with 11 bases spanning the gap. Germline CDR1 and CDR2: SQVTM and ANQGSEA. The CDR3 has 14 residues. The CDR3 sequence: CSVDGQAMNTEAFF. The CDR3 DNA reads as TGCAGCGTTGACGGTCAGGCTATGAACACTGAAGCTTTCTTT.

This clonotype was seen more than once but under ten times. The rearrangement uses TRBV5-1 and TRBJ2-3; the D gene is possibly TRBD2 (6 bases). The germline V and J ends were trimmed by 6 bases and 6 bases, with 20 bases remaining between them. The germline V gene encodes CDR1 SGHRS and CDR2 YFSETQ. The CDR3 has 15 amino acids. CDR3 region: CASKPSGEFTDTQYF. DNA for the CDR3: TGCGCCAGCAAACCCTCGGGGGAATTCACCGATACGCAGTATTTT. Full variable domain (remainder filled in from reference TRBV5-1 and TRBJ2-3): KAGVTQTPRYLIKTRGQQVTLSCSPISGHRSVSWYQQTPGQGLQFLFEYFSETQRNKGNFPGRFSGRQFSNSRSEMNVSTLELGDSALYLCASKPSGEFTDTQYFGPGTRLTVL.

This clonotype was seen a few times. The V gene is TRBV5-1, the J gene TRBJ2-5; D might be TRBD1 (6 bases). The length of the CDR3 is 14 residues. Trimming stripped 0 bases from V and 5 bases from J, with 11 bases between. Germline CDR1 and CDR2: SGHRS and YFSETQ. CDR3 sequence: CASSLDGGRETQYF. The CDR3 DNA reads as TGCGCCAGCAGCTTGGATGGGGGCCGGGAGACCCAGTACTTC.

The chain couples TRBV7-9 to TRBJ2-1; D is undetermined. CDR3 length: 12 amino acids. CDR1 and CDR2 (germline): SEHNR, FQNEAQ (reference sequence). V lost 1 base to trimming and J lost 11 bases, with 9 bases between them. In nucleotides, the CDR3 is TGTGCCAGCAGCTTAGTGACCAGGCAGCAGTTCTTC. Translation: CASSLVTRQQFF.

The V gene is TRBV12-3 or TRBV12-4, the J gene TRBJ1-6; TRBD1 agrees at 9 bases. The CDR3 runs to 16 residues. Trimming at V came to 6 bases and at J to 9 bases, leaving 12 bases not matched to a gene. For the CDR3, the DNA is TGTGCCAGCAGGAGATGGGGACAGGGTGTGGGTTCACCCCTCCACTTT. It codes for CASRRWGQGVGSPLHF.

This clonotype occurred a few times. The gene calls are TRBV20-1 and TRBJ1-5; D gene uncertain. Germline lookup yields CDR1 DFQATT and CDR2 SNEGSKA (reference sequence). V gave up 6 bases and J gave up 4 bases, with 13 bases separating them. There are 13 residues in the CDR3. CDR3 region: CSAGGRGNQPQHF. The CDR3 nucleotides read TGCAGTGCGGGCGGGCGAGGGAATCAGCCCCAGCATTTT.

This clonotype was seen a few times. The V call is TRBV29-1, the J call TRBJ1-4; maybe TRBD1 (6 bases). Trimming took off 7 bases at V and 3 bases at J, with 12 bases between the two ends. From germline, CDR1 is SQVTM and CDR2 ANQGSEA. The CDR3 contains 13 residues. The CDR3 spells CSAQGNANEKLFF. Here the CDR3 DNA reads TGCAGCGCCCAGGGGAACGCTAATGAAAAACTGTTTTTT.

This clonotype was observed many times. The chain combines TRBV12-3 or TRBV12-4 with TRBJ2-1; TRBD2 aligns across 15 bases. With 6 bases clipped from V and 6 bases from J, the junction kept 3 bases outside the gene matches. This CDR3 has 15 amino acids. The chain's CDR3 is CASSSGLAGGNEQFF. The CDR3 DNA follows: TGTGCCAGCAGCTCGGGACTAGCGGGAGGCAATGAGCAGTTCTTC.

This chain joins TRBV10-3 and TRBJ2-1; tentative D call: TRBD2 (6 bases). Trimming shortened V by 0 bases and J by 7 bases, and 22 bases separated the two germline ends. Germline CDR1 is ENHRY and CDR2 is SYGVKD. The length of the CDR3 is 18 residues. The CDR3: CAISESELRGTLTNEQFF. The DNA for the CDR3 is TGTGCCATCAGTGAGTCGGAATTACGAGGGACTCTAACTAATGAGCAGTTCTTC.

This clonotype turned up a few times. The rearrangement links TRBV11-1 to TRBJ2-1, with TRBD2 matching over 10 bases. Losses at the gene ends were 3 bases for V and 0 bases for J; bases not matched to a gene: 17. Germline V gene lookup returns CDR1 SGHAT and CDR2 FQDESV (reference sequence). CDR3 length: 21 amino acids. The CDR3 spells CASSFLPRASGSPYSYNEQFF. Here the CDR3 DNA reads TGTGCCAGCAGCTTTCTCCCTCGGGCTAGCGGGAGCCCTTACTCCTACAATGAGCAGTTCTTC.

This chain connects TRBV9 to TRBJ1-4, with D perhaps TRBD1 (6 bases). V was trimmed by 4 bases and J by 8 bases, leaving 21 bases between them. The CDR3 runs to 16 residues. From germline, CDR1 is SGDLS and CDR2 YYNGEE. The CDR3, as DNA: TGTGCCAGCAGCCCCGAGGGCGGGGGCCCCGAAGAAAAACTGTTTTTT. Amino acids: CASSPEGGGPEEKLFF.

The CDR3 spells CATGEGTDTQYF. The CDR3 DNA reads TGTGCCACCGGGGAGGGGACAGATACGCAGTATTTT. V gene TRBV24-1 combines with J gene TRBJ2-3; TRBD2 matches at 7 bases. The CDR3 length is 12 residues. The germline gives CDR1 KGHDR, CDR2 SFDVKD. The V and J ends lost 9 bases and 3 bases, in that order; junction bases with no gene match: 2.

This clonotype was seen a few times. The chain is built from TRBV5-1 and TRBJ1-1, with D hard to call. The CDR3 length is 13 residues. V lost 4 bases, J lost 8 bases, and 15 bases lay in between. CDR1 is SGHRS, CDR2 YFSETQ, per germline. DNA of the CDR3: TGCGCCAGCAGCCCTCCGTTTCCCCACGAAGCTTTCTTT. Protein sequence: CASSPPFPHEAFF.

This sequence joins TRBV24-1 and TRBJ1-2; D perhaps matches TRBD1 (5 bases). Looked up from germline, CDR1 is KGHDR and CDR2 is SFDVKD. The CDR3 spans 16 residues. The V gene lost 7 bases and the J gene lost 0 bases, with 17 bases spanning the gap. The DNA of the CDR3 is TGTGCCACCAGAGATACCGGGACTCCAGCTAACTATGGCTACACCTTC. It codes for CATRDTGTPANYGYTF.

The chain combines TRBV6-1 with TRBJ1-2; unclear D gene. Per the germline V gene, CDR1 is MNHNS and CDR2 is SASEGT. The CDR3 has 13 amino acids. Trimming took off 3 bases at V and 2 bases at J, with 7 bases between the two ends. The CDR3 coding sequence is TGTGCCAGCAGTGAGCCGGAGAACTATGGCTACACCTTC. This translates into CASSEPENYGYTF.

The V and J genes are TRBV29-1 and TRBJ1-2; no firm D call. V was cut by 6 bases and J by 4 bases, with 12 bases left in between. This CDR3 is 12 amino acids long. Looked up from germline, CDR1 is SQVTM and CDR2 is ANQGSEA. The CDR3 spells CSVEPPFYGYTF. In DNA form, the CDR3 reads TGCAGCGTGGAACCGCCCTTCTATGGCTACACCTTC. The full variable domain, its missing parts supplied by reference TRBV29-1 and TRBJ1-2, is SAVISQKPSRDICQRGTSLTIQCQVDSQVTMMFWYRQQPGQSLTLIATANQGSEATYESGFVIDKFPISRPNLTFSTLTVSNMSPEDSSIYLCSVEPPFYGYTFGSGTRLTVV.

The chain uses TRBV10-3 and TRBJ1-2; D is ambiguous. Germline CDR1 is ENHRY and CDR2 is SYGVKD. This CDR3 has 17 residues. Trimming shortened V by 5 bases and J by 0 bases, and 19 bases separated the two germline ends. CDR3 region: CAISIGSDRGTNYGYTF. In DNA form, the CDR3 reads TGTGCCATCAGTATTGGTTCGGACCGAGGAACTAACTATGGCTACACCTTC.

The genes are TRBV20-1 and TRBJ2-5; 11 bases are a match to TRBD1. With 0 bases clipped from V and 4 bases from J, the junction kept 13 bases outside the gene matches. Germline CDR1 reads DFQATT; CDR2 reads SNEGSKA (reference sequence). CDR3 size: 18 residues. CDR3 residues: CSARERTSDRGRSETQYF. The CDR3 DNA reads TGCAGTGCTAGAGAGCGGACCTCGGACAGGGGGCGCTCAGAGACCCAGTACTTC.

There are a few counts of this clonotype. This chain connects TRBV25-1 to TRBJ1-5, with D tentatively TRBD1 (5 bases). Germline V gives CDR1 MGHDK, CDR2 SYGVNS. The CDR3 has 15 residues. The germline V and J ends were trimmed by 2 bases and 5 bases, with 13 bases remaining between them. CDR3 loop: CASSERDAGYQPQHF. The CDR3 nucleotides are TGTGCCAGCAGTGAAAGGGACGCGGGTTATCAGCCCCAGCATTTT. Full variable domain (missing parts from reference TRBV25-1 and TRBJ1-5): EADIYQTPRYLVIGTGKKITLECSQTMGHDKMYWYQQDPGMELHLIHYSYGVNSTEKGDLSSESTVSRIRTEHFPLTLESARPSHTSQYLCASSERDAGYQPQHFGDGTRLSIL.

V usage is TRBV18 and J usage is TRBJ2-7; weak D call: TRBD2 (5 bases). CDR3 length equals 13 residues. Germline CDR1 KGHSH, CDR2 LQKENI. V lost 3 bases and J 3 bases, leaving 9 bases between the germline ends. The CDR3 bases are TGTGCCAGCTCACCCCCAGACTACTACGAGCAGTACTTC. Protein product: CASSPPDYYEQYF.

The rearrangement uses TRBV30 and TRBJ1-5, with TRBD1 identical over 12 bases. The V gene's germline CDR1 is GTSNPN and CDR2 SVGIG (reference sequence). The V gene end was trimmed by 5 bases and the J gene end by 6 bases; junction bases not matched to a gene: 5. The CDR3 extends over 14 amino acids. CDR3 sequence reads: CAWGTGGVSQPQHF. DNA of the CDR3: TGTGCCTGGGGGACAGGGGGCGTGAGTCAGCCCCAGCATTTT.

There are many counts of this clonotype. This chain links TRBV18 with TRBJ1-5, with TRBD1 identical over 7 bases. The V and J ends lost 2 bases and 4 bases, in that order; junction bases with no gene match: 5. The germline gives CDR1 KGHSH, CDR2 LQKENI. The CDR3 is made up of 15 amino acids. In DNA form, the CDR3 reads TGTGCCAGCTCACCAGTGGGACAGCGAAATCAGCCCCAGCATTTT. It encodes CASSPVGQRNQPQHF.

V is TRBV19 and J is TRBJ2-1; unclear D gene. Trimming removed 8 bases from V and 0 bases from J, with 11 bases in between. Germline V gives CDR1 LNHDA, CDR2 SQIVND (reference sequence). CDR3 length: 14 amino acids. CDR3 nucleotide sequence: TGTGCCAGTGGATCAAAGAGCTCCTACAATGAGCAGTTCTTC. Protein: CASGSKSSYNEQFF.

This clonotype has more than one count but fewer than ten. This sequence joins TRBV12-3 or TRBV12-4 and TRBJ1-2; unclear D gene. This CDR3 is built from 18 residues. The V end was cut by 5 bases, the J end by 7 bases, with 29 bases between. The CDR3 region is CASSGWDGEIDLSGGYTF. DNA of the CDR3: TGTGCCAGCAGTGGATGGGATGGGGAAATCGATTTAAGTGGTGGCTACACCTTC.

The chain has TRBV11-2 and TRBJ2-7; TRBD1 agrees at 8 bases. The CDR3 runs 13 residues. Per the germline V gene, CDR1 is SGHAT and CDR2 is FQNNGV. The V and J ends lost 3 bases and 8 bases, in that order; junction bases with no gene match: 6. This chain's CDR3 is CASSFEGQGQQYF. The DNA for the CDR3 is TGTGCCAGCAGCTTTGAAGGACAGGGTCAGCAGTACTTC.

The chain couples TRBV15 to TRBJ2-7; 10 bases map to TRBD1. CDR3 length: 15 amino acids. Trimming cost V 5 bases and J 2 bases; bases outside gene matches: 6. CDR1 is LNHNV, CDR2 YYDKDF, per germline (reference sequence). The DNA for the CDR3 is TGTGCCACCAGCGCCGCCGGGACAGGGGCCTACGAGCAGTACTTC. It codes for CATSAAGTGAYEQYF.